The 2 T cell receptor beta chains below all came from one sample that was sequenced in a study of T and B cells in COVID-19 patients. From blood, about 250-500 ng of genomic DNA served as TRB template. Multiplex PCR with BIOMED2 TRB-A/B primer pools amplified TRB rearrangements. MiXCR was run by TCRdb on the multiplex PCR reads, yielding one entry per CDR3 protein. The table records 4,000 to 5,500 distinct CDR3 sequences, less than 35% of them present only once. Sequenced: blood. The receptors come from a human donor with active COVID-19.

Of note for this clonotype: This could be a read error, since a much larger clone is one nucleotide away. The chain is built from TRBV5-5 and TRBJ2-4, with D possibly being TRBD1 or TRBD2 (5 bases each). The DNA matches TRBJ2-7 better at its end, which makes the J call doubtful. The germline gives CDR1 SGHKS, CDR2 YYEKEE (reference sequence). This CDR3 contains 15 residues. CDR3 sequence: CGSSWGMGEQYEQYF. For the CDR3, the DNA is TGTGGCAGCAGCTGGGGAATGGGGGAGCAGTACGAGCAGTACTTC.

The table lists this clonotype with a count of one. This rearrangement joins TRBV18 to TRBJ1-1, with unresolved D. V lost 5 bases to trimming and J lost 0 bases, with 10 bases between them. This CDR3 comprises 14 residues. Germline values: CDR1 KGHSH, CDR2 LQKENI. In DNA form, the CDR3 reads TGTGCCAGCTCAGCGGACTGCATGAACACTGAAGCTTTCTTT. The encoded protein is CASSADCMNTEAFF. The full variable domain, with the rest looked up from reference TRBV18 and TRBJ1-1, is NAGVMQNPRHLVRRRGQEARLRCSPMKGHSHVYWYRQLPEEGLKFMVYLQKENIIDESGMPKERFSAEFPKEGPSILRIQQVVRGDSAAYFCASSADCMNTEAFFGQGTRLTVV.